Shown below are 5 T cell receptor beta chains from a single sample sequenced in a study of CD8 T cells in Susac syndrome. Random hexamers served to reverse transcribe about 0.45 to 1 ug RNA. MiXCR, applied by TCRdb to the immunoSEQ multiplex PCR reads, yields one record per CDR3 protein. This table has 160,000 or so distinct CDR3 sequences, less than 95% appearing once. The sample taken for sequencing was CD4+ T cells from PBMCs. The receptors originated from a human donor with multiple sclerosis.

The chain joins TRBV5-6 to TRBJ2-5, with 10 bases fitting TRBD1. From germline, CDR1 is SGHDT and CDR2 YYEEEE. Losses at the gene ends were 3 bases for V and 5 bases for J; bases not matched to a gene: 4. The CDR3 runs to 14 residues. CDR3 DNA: TGTGCCAGCAGCTCCGGGACAGGGGTTGAGACCCAGTACTTC. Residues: CASSSGTGVETQYF.

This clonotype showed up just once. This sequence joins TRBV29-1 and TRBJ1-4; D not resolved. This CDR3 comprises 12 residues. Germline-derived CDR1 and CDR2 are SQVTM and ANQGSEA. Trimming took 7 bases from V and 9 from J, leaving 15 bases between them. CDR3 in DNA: TGCAGCGGACGACGGGAGGGTAAAAAACTGTTTTTT. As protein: CSGRREGKKLFF.

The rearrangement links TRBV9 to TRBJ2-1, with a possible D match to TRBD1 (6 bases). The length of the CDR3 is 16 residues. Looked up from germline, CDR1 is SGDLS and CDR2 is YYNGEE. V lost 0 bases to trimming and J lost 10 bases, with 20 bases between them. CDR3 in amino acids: CASSVGMGAQYDEQFF. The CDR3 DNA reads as TGTGCCAGCAGCGTAGGGATGGGGGCGCAGTACGACGAGCAGTTCTTC. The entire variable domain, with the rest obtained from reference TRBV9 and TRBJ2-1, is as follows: DSGVTQTPKHLITATGQRVTLRCSPRSGDLSVYWYQQSLDQGLQFLIQYYNGEERAKGNILERFSAQQFPDLHSELNLSSLELGDSALYFCASSVGMGAQYDEQFFGPGTRLTVL.

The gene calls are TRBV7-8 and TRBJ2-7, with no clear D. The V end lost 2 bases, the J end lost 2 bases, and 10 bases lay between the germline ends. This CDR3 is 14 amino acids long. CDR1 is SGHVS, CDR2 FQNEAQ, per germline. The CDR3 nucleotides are TGTGCCAGCAGCTTAAGAATAGAGGCCTACGAGCAGTACTTC. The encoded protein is CASSLRIEAYEQYF.

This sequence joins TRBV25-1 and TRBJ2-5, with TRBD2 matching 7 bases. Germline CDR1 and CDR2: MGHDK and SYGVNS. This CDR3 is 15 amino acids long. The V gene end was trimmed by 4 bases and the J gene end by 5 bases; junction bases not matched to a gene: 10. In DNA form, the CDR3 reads TGTGCCAGCAGTGCCCCCCAGGGAGGGGCCGAGACCCAGTACTTC. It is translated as CASSAPQGGAETQYF.